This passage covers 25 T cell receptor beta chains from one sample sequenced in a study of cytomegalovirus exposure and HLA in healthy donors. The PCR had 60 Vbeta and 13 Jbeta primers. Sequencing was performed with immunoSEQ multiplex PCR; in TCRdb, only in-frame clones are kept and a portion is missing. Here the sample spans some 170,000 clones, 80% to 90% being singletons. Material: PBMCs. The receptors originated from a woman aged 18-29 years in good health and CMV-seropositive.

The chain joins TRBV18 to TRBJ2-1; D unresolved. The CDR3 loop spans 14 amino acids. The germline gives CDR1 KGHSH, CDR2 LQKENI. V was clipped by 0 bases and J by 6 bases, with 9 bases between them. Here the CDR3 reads CASSPPSIGNEQFF. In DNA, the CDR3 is TGTGCCAGCTCACCACCGAGTATTGGCAATGAGCAGTTCTTC. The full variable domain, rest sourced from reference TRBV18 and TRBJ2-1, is NAGVMQNPRHLVRRRGQEARLRCSPMKGHSHVYWYRQLPEEGLKFMVYLQKENIIDESGMPKERFSAEFPKEGPSILRIQQVVRGDSAAYFCASSPPSIGNEQFFGPGTRLTVL.

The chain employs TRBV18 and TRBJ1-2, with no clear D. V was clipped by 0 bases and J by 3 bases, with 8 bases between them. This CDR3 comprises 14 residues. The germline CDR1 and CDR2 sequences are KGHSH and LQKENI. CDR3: CASSPPDGDYGYTF. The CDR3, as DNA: TGTGCCAGCTCACCACCCGACGGGGACTATGGCTACACCTTC.

The CDR3 region has the DNA TGTGCCAGCAGTTTCCCGGCAGGGCATCAGATCGAGCAGTACTTC. This gives the protein CASSFPAGHQIEQYF. This chain uses TRBV27 with TRBJ2-7, with D perhaps matching TRBD1 (5 bases). CDR3 length equals 15 residues. The germline CDR1 and CDR2 sequences are MNHEY and SMNVEV (reference sequence). V lost 3 bases and J 6 bases, leaving 18 bases between the germline ends.

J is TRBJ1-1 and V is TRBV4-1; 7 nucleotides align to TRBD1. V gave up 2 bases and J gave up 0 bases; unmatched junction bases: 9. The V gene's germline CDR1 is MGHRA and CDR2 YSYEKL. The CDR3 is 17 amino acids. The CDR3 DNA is TGCGCCAGCAGCCAAAGTCAACCGGGACAGCTGAACACTGAAGCTTTCTTT. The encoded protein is CASSQSQPGQLNTEAFF.

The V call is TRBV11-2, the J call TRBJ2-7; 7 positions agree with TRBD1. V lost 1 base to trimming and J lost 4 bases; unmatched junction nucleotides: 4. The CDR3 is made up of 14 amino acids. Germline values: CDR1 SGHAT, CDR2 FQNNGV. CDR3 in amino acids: CASSLADRVYEQYF. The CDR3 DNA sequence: TGTGCCAGCAGCTTAGCTGACAGGGTATACGAGCAGTACTTC.

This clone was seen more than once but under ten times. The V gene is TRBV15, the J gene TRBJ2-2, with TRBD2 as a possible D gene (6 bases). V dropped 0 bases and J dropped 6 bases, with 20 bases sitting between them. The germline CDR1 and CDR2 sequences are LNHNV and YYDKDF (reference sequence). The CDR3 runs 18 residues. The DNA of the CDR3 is TGTGCCACCAGCAGAGATTCGGGGTTTTGGGGAGGAGCCGGGGAGCTGTTTTTT. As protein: CATSRDSGFWGGAGELFF.

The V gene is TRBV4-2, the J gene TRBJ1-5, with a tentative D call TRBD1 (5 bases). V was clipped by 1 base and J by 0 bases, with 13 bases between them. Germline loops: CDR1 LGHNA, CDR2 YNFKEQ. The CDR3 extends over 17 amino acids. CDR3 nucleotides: TGTGCCAGCAGCCAAGGGGAGGCAGGGAATAGCAATCAGCCCCAGCATTTT. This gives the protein CASSQGEAGNSNQPQHF.

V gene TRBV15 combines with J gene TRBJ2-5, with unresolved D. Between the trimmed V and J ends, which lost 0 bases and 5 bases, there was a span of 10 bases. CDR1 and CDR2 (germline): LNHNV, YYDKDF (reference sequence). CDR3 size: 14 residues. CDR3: CATSRDVARETQYF. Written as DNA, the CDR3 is TGTGCCACCAGCAGAGATGTGGCCCGTGAGACCCAGTACTTC. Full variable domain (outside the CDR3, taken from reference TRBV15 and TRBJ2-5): DAMVIQNPRYQVTQFGKPVTLSCSQTLNHNVMYWYQQKSSQAPKLLFHYYDKDFNNEADTPDNFQSRRPNTSFCFLDIRSPGLGDTAMYLCATSRDVARETQYFGPGTRLLVL.

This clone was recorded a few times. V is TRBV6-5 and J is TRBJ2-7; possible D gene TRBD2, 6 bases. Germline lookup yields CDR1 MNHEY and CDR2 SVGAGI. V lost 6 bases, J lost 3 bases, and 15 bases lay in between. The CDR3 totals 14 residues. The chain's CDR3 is CASSPGRRVYEQYF. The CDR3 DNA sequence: TGTGCCAGCAGCCCTGGGAGGCGGGTCTACGAGCAGTACTTC.

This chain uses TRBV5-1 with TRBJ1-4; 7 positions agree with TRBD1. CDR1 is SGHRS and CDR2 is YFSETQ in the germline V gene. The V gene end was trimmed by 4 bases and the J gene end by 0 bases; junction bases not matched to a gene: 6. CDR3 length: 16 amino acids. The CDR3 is CASSPTTGSTNEKLFF. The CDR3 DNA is TGCGCCAGCAGCCCGACGACAGGGTCAACTAATGAAAAACTGTTTTTT.

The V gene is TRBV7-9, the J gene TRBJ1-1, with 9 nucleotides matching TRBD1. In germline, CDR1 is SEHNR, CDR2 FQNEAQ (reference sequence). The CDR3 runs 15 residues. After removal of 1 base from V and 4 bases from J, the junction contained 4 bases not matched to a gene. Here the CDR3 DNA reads TGTGCCAGCAGCTTAGGTACAGGGGGCTTCACTGAAGCTTTCTTT. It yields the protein CASSLGTGGFTEAFF. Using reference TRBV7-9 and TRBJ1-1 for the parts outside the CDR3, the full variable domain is DTGVSQNPRHKITKRGQNVTFRCDPISEHNRLYWYRQTLGQGPEFLTYFQNEAQLEKSRLLSDRFSAERPKGSFSTLEIQRTEQGDSAMYLCASSLGTGGFTEAFFGQGTRLTVV.

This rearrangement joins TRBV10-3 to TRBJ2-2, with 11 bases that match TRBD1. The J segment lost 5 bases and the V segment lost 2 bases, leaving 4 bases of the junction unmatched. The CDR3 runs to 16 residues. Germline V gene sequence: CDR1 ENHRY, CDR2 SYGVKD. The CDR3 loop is CAISEPGTGGTGELFF. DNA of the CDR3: TGTGCCATCAGTGAGCCTGGGACAGGGGGAACCGGGGAGCTGTTTTTT.

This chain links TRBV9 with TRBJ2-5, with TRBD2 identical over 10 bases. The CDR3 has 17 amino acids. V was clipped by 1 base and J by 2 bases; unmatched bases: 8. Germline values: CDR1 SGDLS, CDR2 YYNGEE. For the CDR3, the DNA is TGTGCCAGCAGCGTAACCGGCGGACTAGCGGTACAAGAGACCCAGTACTTC. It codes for CASSVTGGLAVQETQYF.

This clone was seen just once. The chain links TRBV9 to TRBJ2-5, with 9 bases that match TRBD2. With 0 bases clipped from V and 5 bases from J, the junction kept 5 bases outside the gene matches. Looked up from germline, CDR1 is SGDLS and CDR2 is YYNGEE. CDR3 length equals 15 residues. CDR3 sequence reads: CASSVAAGGLETQYF. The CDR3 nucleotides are TGTGCCAGCAGCGTAGCGGCGGGGGGGCTGGAGACCCAGTACTTC. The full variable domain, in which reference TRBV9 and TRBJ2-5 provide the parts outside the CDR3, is DSGVTQTPKHLITATGQRVTLRCSPRSGDLSVYWYQQSLDQGLQFLIQYYNGEERAKGNILERFSAQQFPDLHSELNLSSLELGDSALYFCASSVAAGGLETQYFGPGTRLLVL.

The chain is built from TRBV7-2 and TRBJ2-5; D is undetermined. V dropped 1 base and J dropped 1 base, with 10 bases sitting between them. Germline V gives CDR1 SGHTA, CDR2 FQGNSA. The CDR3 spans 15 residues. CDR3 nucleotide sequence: TGTGCCAGCAGCTTAGACAGAAATACCCAAGAGACCCAGTACTTC. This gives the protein CASSLDRNTQETQYF.

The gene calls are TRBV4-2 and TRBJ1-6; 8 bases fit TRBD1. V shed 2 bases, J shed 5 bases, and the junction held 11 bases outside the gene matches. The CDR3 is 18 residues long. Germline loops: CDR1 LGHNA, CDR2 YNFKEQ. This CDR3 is CASSQPLTGVKDNSPLHF. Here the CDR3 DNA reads TGTGCCAGCAGCCAACCCTTGACAGGGGTGAAGGATAATTCACCCCTCCACTTT.

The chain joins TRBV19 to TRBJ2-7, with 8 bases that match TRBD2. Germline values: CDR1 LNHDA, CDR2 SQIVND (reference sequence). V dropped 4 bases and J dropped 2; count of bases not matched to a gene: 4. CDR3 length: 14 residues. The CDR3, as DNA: TGTGCCAGTAGTAACCAGGGACTAGCCTACGAGCAGTACTTC. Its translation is CASSNQGLAYEQYF.

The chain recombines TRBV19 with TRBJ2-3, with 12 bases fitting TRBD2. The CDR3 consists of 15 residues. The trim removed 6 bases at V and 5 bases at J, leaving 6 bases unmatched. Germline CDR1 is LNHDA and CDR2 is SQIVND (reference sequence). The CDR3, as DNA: TGTGCCAGTAGGGCCCCGGGACTAGCGGGAGATACGCAGTATTTT. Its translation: CASRAPGLAGDTQYF.

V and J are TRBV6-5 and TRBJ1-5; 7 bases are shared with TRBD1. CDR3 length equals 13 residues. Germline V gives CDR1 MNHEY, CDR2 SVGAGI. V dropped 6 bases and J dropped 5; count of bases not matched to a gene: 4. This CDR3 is CASSTTGYQPQHF. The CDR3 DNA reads TGTGCCAGCAGCACGACAGGGTATCAGCCCCAGCATTTT.

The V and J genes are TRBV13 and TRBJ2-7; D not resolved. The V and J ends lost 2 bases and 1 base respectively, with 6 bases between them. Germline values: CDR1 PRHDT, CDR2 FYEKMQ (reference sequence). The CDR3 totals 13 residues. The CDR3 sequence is CASSLPGSYEQYF. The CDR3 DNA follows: TGTGCCAGCAGCTTACCAGGATCCTACGAGCAGTACTTC.

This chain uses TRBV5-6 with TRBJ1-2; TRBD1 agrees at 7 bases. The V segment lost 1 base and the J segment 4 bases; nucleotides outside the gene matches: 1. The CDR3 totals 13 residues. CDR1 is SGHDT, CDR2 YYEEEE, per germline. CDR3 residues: CASSLNRGYGYTF. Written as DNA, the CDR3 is TGTGCCAGCAGCTTGAACAGGGGCTATGGCTACACCTTC.

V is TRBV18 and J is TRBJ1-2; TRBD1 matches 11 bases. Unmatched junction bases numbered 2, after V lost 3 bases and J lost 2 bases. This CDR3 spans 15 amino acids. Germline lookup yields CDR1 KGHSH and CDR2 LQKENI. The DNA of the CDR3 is TGTGCCAGCTCACCTCGGGACAGGGGGAACTATGGCTACACCTTC. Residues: CASSPRDRGNYGYTF.

Written as DNA, the CDR3 is TGTGCCAGCAGTTACGGGACAGATGAAGACATTCAGTACTTC. Translating gives CASSYGTDEDIQYF. The chain employs TRBV6-6 and TRBJ2-4, with 7 bases matching TRBD1. Looked up from germline, CDR1 is MNHNY and CDR2 is SVGAGI (reference sequence). CDR3 length: 14 amino acids. V trimming: 2 bases; J trimming: 8 bases; junction bases outside the gene matches: 6.

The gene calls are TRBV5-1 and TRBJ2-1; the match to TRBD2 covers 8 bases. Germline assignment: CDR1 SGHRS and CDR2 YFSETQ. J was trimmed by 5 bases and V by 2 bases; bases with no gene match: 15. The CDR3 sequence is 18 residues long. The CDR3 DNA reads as TGCGCCAGCAGCTTTCAGGGTTCCGAGCGGGGGTACCACAATGAGCAGTTCTTC. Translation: CASSFQGSERGYHNEQFF.

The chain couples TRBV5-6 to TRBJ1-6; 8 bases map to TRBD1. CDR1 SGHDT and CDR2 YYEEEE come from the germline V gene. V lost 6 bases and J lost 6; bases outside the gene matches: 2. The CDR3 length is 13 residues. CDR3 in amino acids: CASTTGGNSPLHF. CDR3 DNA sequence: TGTGCCAGCACAACAGGGGGTAATTCACCCCTCCACTTT.